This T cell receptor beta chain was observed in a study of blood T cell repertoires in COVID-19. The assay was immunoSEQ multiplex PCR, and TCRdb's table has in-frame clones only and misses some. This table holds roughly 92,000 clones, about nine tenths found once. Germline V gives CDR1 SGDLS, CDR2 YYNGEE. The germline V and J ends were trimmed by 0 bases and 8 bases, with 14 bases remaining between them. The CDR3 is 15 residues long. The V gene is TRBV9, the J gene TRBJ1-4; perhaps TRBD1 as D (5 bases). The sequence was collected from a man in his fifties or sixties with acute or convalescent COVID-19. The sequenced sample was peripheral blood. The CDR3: CASSVDPGGTEKLFF. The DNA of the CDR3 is TGTGCCAGCAGCGTAGATCCGGGGGGGACCGAAAAACTGTTTTTT.